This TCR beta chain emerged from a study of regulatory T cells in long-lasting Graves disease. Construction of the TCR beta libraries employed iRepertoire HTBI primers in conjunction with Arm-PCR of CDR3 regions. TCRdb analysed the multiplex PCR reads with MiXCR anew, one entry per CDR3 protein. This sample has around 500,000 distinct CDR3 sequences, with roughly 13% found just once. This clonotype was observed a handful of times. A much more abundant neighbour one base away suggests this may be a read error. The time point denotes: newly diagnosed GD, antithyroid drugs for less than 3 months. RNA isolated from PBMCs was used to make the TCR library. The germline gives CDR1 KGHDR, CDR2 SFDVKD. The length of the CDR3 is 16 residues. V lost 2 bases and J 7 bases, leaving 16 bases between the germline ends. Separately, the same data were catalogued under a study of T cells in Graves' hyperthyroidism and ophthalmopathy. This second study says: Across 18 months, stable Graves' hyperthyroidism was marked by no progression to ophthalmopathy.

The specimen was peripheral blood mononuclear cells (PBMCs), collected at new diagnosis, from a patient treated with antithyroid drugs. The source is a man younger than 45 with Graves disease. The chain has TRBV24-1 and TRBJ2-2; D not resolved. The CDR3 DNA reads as TGTGCCACCAGTGATTCGAGCGCACGACCCATCGGGGAGCTGTTTTTT. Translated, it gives CATSDSSARPIGELFF.